Listed below are T cell receptor beta chains from one sample, sequenced in a study of T-cell memory formation after mild COVID-19. TCRdb re-analysed the 5' RACE reads in MiXCR, keeping a single row per CDR3 protein. The table lists 200,000 to 250,000 distinct CDR3 sequences, around 30% of them singletons. Specimen: PBMCs or a T cell subset sorted from them (not recorded which). The receptors derive from an adult woman who had mild COVID-19 (a few samples of this study predate the infection). Cell type and time point are not known. Both conserved end residues are trimmed from each CDR3. Some rows have no size entry. The others give once, few or many, or a class for an expanded clone.

J gene: TRBJ2-1; clone size: few; V gene: TRBV7-9; CDR3 protein: ASSLGTEYNEQF
J gene: TRBJ2-5; clone size: few; V gene: TRBV5-6; CDR3 protein: ASSLGTSGETQY
J gene: TRBJ1-5; clone size: few; V gene: TRBV7-2; CDR3 protein: ASSLSIGTANHPQH
J gene: TRBJ2-5; clone size: .; V gene: TRBV7-6; CDR3 protein: ASSLGLAGGETQY
J gene: TRBJ1-1; clone size: few; V gene: TRBV6-5; CDR3 protein: ASRKRQGLNTEAF
J gene: TRBJ2-3; clone size: .; V gene: TRBV10-3; CDR3 protein: AISESRESWDTQY
J gene: TRBJ1-4; clone size: .; V gene: TRBV6-1; CDR3 protein: ASSRKGWDLRNEKLF
J gene: TRBJ2-6; clone size: many; V gene: TRBV12-3/TRBV12-4; CDR3 protein: ASNPDHSGANVLT
J gene: TRBJ2-2; clone size: .; V gene: TRBV7-2; CDR3 protein: ASSFEASNTGELF
J gene: TRBJ2-2; clone size: few; V gene: TRBV12-3/TRBV12-4; CDR3 protein: ASSLNGGELF
J gene: TRBJ2-3; clone size: .; V gene: TRBV11-3; CDR3 protein: ASSKGGDTQY
J gene: TRBJ2-1; clone size: few; V gene: TRBV6-5; CDR3 protein: ASSPSGRGYNEQF
J gene: TRBJ2-5; clone size: .; V gene: TRBV29-1; CDR3 protein: SVEDQGRVQETQY
J gene: TRBJ2-5; clone size: few; V gene: TRBV7-2; CDR3 protein: ASSQDRGQETQY
J gene: TRBJ1-1; clone size: few; V gene: TRBV7-9; CDR3 protein: ASSPHGQGDAEAF
J gene: TRBJ1-3; clone size: .; V gene: TRBV3-1; CDR3 protein: ASSSGGTSGNTIY
J gene: TRBJ2-7; clone size: .; V gene: TRBV5-6; CDR3 protein: ASSRGVNYEQY
J gene: TRBJ1-5; clone size: few; V gene: TRBV5-1; CDR3 protein: ASSLAGTPNQPQH
J gene: TRBJ2-7; clone size: few; V gene: TRBV12-3/TRBV12-4; CDR3 protein: ASRDGTSLSEQY
J gene: TRBJ2-5; clone size: .; V gene: TRBV24-1; CDR3 protein: ATSDSRQVGLLQETQY
J gene: TRBJ2-1; clone size: .; V gene: TRBV3-1; CDR3 protein: ASSQGSLSYNEQF
J gene: TRBJ2-1; clone size: .; V gene: TRBV4-3; CDR3 protein: ASSQDLAGAYNEQF